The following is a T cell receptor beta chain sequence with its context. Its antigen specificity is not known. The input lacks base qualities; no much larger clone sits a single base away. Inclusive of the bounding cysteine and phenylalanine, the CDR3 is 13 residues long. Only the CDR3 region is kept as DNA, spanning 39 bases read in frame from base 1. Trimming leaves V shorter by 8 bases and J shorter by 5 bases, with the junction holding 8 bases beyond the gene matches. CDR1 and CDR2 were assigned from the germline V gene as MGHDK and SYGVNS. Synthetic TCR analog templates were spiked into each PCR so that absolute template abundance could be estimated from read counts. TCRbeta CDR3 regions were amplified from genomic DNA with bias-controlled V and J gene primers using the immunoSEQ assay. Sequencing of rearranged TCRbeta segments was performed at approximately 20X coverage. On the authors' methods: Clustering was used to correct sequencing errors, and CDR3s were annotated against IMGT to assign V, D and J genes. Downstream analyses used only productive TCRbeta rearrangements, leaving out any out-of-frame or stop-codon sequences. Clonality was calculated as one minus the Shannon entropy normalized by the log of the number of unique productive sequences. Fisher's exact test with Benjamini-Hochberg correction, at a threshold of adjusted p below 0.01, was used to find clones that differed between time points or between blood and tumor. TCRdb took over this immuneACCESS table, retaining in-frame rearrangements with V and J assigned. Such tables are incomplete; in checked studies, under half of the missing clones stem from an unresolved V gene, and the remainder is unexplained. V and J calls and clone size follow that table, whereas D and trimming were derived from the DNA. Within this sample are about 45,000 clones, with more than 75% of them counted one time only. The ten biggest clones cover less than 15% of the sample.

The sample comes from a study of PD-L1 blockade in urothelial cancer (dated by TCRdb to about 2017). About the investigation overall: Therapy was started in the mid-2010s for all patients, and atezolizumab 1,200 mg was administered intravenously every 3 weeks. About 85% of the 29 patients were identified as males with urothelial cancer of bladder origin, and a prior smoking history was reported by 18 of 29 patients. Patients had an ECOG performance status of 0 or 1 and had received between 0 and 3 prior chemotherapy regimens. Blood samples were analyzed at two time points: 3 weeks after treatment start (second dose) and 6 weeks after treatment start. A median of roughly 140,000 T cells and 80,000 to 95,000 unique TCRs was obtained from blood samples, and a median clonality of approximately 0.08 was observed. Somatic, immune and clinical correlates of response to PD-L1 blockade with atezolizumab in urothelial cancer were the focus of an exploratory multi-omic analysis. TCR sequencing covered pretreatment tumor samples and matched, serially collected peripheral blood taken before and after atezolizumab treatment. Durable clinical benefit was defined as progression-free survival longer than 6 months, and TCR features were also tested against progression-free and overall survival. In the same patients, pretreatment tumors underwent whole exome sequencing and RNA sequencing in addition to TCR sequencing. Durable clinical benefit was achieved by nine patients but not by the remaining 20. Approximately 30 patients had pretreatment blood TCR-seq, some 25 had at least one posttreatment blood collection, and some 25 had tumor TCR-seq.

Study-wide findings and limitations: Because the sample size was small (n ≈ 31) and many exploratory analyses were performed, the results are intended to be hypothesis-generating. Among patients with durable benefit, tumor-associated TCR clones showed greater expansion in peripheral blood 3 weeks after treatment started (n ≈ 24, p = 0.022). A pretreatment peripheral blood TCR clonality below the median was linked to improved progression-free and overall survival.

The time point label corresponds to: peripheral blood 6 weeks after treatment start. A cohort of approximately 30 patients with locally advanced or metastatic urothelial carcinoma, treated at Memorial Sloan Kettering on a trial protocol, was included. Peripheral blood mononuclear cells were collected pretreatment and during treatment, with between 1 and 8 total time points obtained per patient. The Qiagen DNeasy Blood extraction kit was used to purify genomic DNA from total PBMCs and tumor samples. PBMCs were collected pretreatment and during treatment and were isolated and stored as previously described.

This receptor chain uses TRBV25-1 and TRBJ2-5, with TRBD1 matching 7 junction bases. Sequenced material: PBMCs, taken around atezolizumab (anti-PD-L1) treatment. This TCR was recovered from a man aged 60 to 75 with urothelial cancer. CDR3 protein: CASQTGPGETQYF. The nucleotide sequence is TGTGCCAGCCAGACAGGGCCCGGGGAGACCCAGTACTTC.